This T cell receptor (beta chain) was profiled in a study of T cell responses to AZD1222 COVID-19 vaccine. Overall study findings and caveats: Donors in the cohort were predominantly white British and more often female, and clonal diversity was possibly underestimated. Once two AZD1222 doses were given, Spike-specific TCR breadth and depth went up. Dominant at 160-218 and 743-854, vaccine-associated CD4 TCRs also spanned spike.

Data came from immunoSEQ multiplex PCR; TCRdb stores just in-frame clones and leaves some out. The sample contains about 200,000 clones, roughly nine tenths of which appear only once. Note on this clone: Its matching antigen is unknown.

The sequence derives from an adult who received the AZD1222 COVID-19 vaccine. The source was peripheral blood, collected 28 days after the second AZD1222 dose.

This CDR3 reads CASSLRTSEAFF. CDR3 DNA sequence: TGTGCCAGCAGCCTAAGGACGTCTGAAGCTTTCTTT. V is TRBV28 and J is TRBJ1-1; D unclear. Trimming cost V 6 bases and J 6 bases, with 11 bases left between them. The CDR3 length is 12 residues. Germline V gene data show CDR1 as MDHEN and CDR2 as SYDVKM.